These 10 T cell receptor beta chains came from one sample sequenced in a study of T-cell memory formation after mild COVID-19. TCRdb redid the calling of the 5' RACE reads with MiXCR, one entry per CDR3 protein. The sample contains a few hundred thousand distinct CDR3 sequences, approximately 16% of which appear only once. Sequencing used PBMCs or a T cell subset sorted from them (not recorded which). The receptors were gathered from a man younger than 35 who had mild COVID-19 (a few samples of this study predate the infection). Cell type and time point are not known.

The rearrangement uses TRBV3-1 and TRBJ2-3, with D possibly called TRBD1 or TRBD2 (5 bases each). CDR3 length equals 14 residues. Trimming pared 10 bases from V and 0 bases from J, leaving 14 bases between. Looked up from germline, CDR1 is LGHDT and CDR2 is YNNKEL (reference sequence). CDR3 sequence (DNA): TGTGCCACGAGAGAGGGGCGAAGCACAGATACGCAGTATTTT. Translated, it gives CATREGRSTDTQYF.

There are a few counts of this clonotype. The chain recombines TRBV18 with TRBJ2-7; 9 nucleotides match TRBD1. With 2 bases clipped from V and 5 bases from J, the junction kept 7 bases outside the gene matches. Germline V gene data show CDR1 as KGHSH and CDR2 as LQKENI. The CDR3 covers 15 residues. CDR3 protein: CASSPTGTGLHEQYF. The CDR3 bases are TGTGCCAGCTCACCAACCGGGACAGGGCTCCACGAGCAGTACTTC.

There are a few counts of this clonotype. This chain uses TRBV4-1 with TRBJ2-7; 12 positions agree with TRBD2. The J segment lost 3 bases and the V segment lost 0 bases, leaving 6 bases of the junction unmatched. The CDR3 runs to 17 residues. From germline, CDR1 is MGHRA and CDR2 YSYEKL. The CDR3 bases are TGCGCCAGCAGCCAAGAAGGACTAGCGGGGACCTACTACGAGCAGTACTTC. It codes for CASSQEGLAGTYYEQYF.

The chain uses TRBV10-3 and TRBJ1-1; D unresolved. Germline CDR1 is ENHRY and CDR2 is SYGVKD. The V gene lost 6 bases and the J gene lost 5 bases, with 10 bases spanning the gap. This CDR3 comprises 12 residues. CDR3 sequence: CAIRDQGTEAFF. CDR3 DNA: TGTGCCATCAGGGACCAAGGGACTGAAGCTTTCTTT.

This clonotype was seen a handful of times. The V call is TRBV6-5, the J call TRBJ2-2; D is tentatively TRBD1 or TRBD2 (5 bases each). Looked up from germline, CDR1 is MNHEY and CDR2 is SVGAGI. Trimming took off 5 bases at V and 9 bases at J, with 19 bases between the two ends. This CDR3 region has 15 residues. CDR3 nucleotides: TGTGCCAGCAGTCCAGGGACCGGATTTTGGCGGGAGCTGTTTTTT. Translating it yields CASSPGTGFWRELFF.

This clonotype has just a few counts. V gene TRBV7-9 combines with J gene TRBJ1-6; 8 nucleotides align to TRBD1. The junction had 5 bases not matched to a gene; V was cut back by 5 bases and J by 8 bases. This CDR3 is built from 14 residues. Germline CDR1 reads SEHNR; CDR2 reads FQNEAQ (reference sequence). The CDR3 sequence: CASSPDRAYSPLHF. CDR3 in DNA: TGTGCCAGCAGCCCGGACAGGGCGTATTCACCCCTCCACTTT. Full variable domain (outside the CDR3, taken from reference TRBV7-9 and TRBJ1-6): DTGVSQNPRHKITKRGQNVTFRCDPISEHNRLYWYRQTLGQGPEFLTYFQNEAQLEKSRLLSDRFSAERPKGSFSTLEIQRTEQGDSAMYLCASSPDRAYSPLHFGNGTRLTVT.

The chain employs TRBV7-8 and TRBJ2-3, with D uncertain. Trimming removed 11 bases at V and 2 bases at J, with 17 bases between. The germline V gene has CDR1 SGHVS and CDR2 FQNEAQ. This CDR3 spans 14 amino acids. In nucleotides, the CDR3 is TGTGCCGGTGAGAGGTGGGCCCCCACAGATACGCAGTATTTT. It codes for CAGERWAPTDTQYF.

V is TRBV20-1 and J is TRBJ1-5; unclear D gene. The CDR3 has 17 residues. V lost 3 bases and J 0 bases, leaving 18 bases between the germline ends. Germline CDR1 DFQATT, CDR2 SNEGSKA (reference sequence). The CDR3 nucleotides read TGCAGTGCTAGGGGGTCTGGAGGTTCGTATAGCAATCAGCCCCAGCATTTT. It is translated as CSARGSGGSYSNQPQHF.

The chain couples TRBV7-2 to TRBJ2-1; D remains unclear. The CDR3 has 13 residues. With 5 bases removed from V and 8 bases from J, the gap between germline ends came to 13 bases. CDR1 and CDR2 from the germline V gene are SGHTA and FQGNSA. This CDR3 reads CASSIQRDYEQFF. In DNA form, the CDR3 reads TGTGCCAGCAGCATCCAGCGTGATTATGAGCAGTTCTTC.

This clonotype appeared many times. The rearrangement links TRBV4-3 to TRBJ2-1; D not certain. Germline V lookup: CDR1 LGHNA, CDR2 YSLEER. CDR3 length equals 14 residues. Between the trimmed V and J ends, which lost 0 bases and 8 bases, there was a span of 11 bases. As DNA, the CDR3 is TGCGCCAGCAGCCAAGACGTAAGTTTCGATGAGCAGTTCTTC. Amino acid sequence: CASSQDVSFDEQFF.